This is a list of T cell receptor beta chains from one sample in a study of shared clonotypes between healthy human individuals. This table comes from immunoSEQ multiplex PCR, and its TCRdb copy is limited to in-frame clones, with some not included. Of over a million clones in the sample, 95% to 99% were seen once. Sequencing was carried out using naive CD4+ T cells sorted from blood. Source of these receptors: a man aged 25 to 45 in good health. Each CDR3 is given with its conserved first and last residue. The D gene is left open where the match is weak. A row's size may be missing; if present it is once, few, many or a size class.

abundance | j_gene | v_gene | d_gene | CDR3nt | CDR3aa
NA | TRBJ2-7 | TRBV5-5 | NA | TGTGCCAGTAACAGAGGGGGGGCGAGGGACGAGCAGTACTTC | CASNRGGARDEQYF
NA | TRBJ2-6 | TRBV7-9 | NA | TGTGCCAGCAGCCGGACAGCCCTCCCGGCCAACGTCCTGACTTTC | CASSRTALPANVLTF
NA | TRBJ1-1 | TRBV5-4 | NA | TGTGCCAGCAGCTTGGTCAGGGGCGCTGAAGCTTTCTTT | CASSLVRGAEAFF
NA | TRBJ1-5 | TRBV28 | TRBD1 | TGTGCCAGCACCTCCAGGGGGGGGGCGAATGGCCAGCCCCAGCATTTT | CASTSRGGANGQPQHF
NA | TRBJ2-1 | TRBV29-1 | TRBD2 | TGCAGCGGTACTGCTAGCGGGAGAGGGGGATTATACTACAATGAGCAGTTCTTC | CSGTASGRGGLYYNEQFF
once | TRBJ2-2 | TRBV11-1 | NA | TGTGCCAGCAGCTCGACAGGAGGCACCGGGGAGCTGTTTTTT | CASSSTGGTGELFF
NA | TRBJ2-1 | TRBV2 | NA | TGTGCCAGCAACGTGAGACGGGCCTACAATGAGCAGTTCTTC | CASNVRRAYNEQFF
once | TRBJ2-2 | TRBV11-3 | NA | TGTGCCAGCAGCCCAGACTGGAACACCGGGGAGCTGTTTTTT | CASSPDWNTGELFF
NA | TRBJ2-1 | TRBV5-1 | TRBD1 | TGCGCCAGCAGCTTGGACCGGACAGGGCTTAATGAGCAGTTCTTC | CASSLDRTGLNEQFF
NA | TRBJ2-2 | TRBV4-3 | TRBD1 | TGCGCCAGCAGCCCGGGACAGATGAACACCGGGGAGCTGTTTTTT | CASSPGQMNTGELFF
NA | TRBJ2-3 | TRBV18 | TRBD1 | TGTGCCAGCTCACCACTCCGGACAGGGGGTTCGATAGATACGCAGTATTTT | CASSPLRTGGSIDTQYF
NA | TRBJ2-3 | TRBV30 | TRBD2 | TGTGCCTGGATTAAGGGCGGGAGGCTAGATACGCAGTATTTT | CAWIKGGRLDTQYF
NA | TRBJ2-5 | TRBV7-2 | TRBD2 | TGTGCCAGCAGCAGCTCCTCTAGCGGACAAGAGACCCAGTACTTC | CASSSSSSGQETQYF
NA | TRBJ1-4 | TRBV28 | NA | TGTGCCAGCAGCCTTACAGGGAACGGTGAAAAACTGTTTTTT | CASSLTGNGEKLFF
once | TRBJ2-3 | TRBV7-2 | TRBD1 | TGTGCCAGCAGCCCAACCCGGAGGCAGGGGGACACAGATACGCAGTATTTT | CASSPTRRQGDTDTQYF
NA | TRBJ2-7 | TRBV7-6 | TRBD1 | TGTGCCAGCAGCACTCCCGCGACAGGGCACGAGCAGTACTTC | CASSTPATGHEQYF
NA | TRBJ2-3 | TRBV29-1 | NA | TGCAGCGTTAAGCAATCTAGCACAGATACGCAGTATTTT | CSVKQSSTDTQYF
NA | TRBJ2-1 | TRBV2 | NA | TGTGCCAGCATCCAGGATGGCTCCTACAATGAGCAGTTCTTC | CASIQDGSYNEQFF
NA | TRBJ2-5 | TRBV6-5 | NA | TGTGCCAGCAGTTCGAACCGAAGACAAGAGACCCAGTACTTC | CASSSNRRQETQYF
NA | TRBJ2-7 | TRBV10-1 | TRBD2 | TGCGCCAGCAGTCCGGGACTAGCGGCCCCCGGGCAGTACTTC | CASSPGLAAPGQYF
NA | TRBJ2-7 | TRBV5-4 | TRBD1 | TGTGCCAGCAGCATCGGGACAGGGGTCTACGAGCAGTACTTC | CASSIGTGVYEQYF
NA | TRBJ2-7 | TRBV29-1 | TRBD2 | TGCAGCGCTGCCGATGGCGGGAGAGTGAACGAGCAGTACTTC | CSAADGGRVNEQYF
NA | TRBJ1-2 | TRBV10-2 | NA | TGCGCCAGCAGTGAGTCACCTCTTGTTAACTATGGCTACACCTTC | CASSESPLVNYGYTF
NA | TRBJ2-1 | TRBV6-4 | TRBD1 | TGTGCCAGCAGCCCCGTCAGGGGGAGCCATAATGAGCAGTTCTTC | CASSPVRGSHNEQFF
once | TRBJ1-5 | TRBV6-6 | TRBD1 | TGTGCCAGCAGTCCCCCGGGACAGGGGAGTCAGCCCCAGCATTTT | CASSPPGQGSQPQHF
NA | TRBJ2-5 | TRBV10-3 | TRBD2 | TGTGCCATCAGTGAAAGCGGGAGGGCCCTCAGGGAGACCCAGTACTTC | CAISESGRALRETQYF
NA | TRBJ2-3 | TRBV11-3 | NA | TGTGCCAGCAGCTTAGCCAGTTACACAGATACGCAGTATTTT | CASSLASYTDTQYF
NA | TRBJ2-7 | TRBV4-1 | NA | TGCGCCAGCAGCCCCTCTCCCGTGGGGGACCCACGGTTC | CASSPSPVGDPRF
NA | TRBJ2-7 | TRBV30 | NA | TGTGCCAGGGGACACCCTGGATACGAGCAGTACTTC | CARGHPGYEQYF
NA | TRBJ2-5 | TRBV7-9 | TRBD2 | TGTGCCAGCAGCCACCCCCGTTGGCTAGCGGGAGGGCCCCAGGACTTC | CASSHPRWLAGGPQDF
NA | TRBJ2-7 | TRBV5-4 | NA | TGTGCCAGCAGTGTCGGGGAAACCTACGAGCAGTACTTC | CASSVGETYEQYF
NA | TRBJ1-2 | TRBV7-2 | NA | TGTGCCAGCAGCTTTGAACGGCGGGGCTATGGCTACACCTTC | CASSFERRGYGYTF
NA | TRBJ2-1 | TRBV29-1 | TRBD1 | TGCAGCGTTGAAGTCGGGACAGGGGGCTCCTACAATGAGCAGTTCTTC | CSVEVGTGGSYNEQFF
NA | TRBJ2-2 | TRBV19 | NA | TGTGCCAGCCGACCGGGGGGCGTCACCGGGGAGCTGTTTTTT | CASRPGGVTGELFF
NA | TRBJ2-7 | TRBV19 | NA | TGTGCCAGTAGTCGGAAGGACGTGAGCTCCTACGAGCAGTACTTC | CASSRKDVSSYEQYF
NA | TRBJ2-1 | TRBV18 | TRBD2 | TGTGCCAGCTCACCGACCACGCTACTAGCGGGGATAAATGAGCAGTTCTTC | CASSPTTLLAGINEQFF
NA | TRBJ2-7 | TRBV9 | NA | TGTGCCAGCAGCGAGGGACTTACTACCTACGAGCAGTACTTC | CASSEGLTTYEQYF
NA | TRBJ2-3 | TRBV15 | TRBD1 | TGTGCCACCAGCAGAGATCGTGGACAGGGCACACATACGCAGTATTTT | CATSRDRGQGTHTQYF
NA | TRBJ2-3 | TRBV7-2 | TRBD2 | TGTGCCAGCAGCCGGACTAGCGGGGGAGAAGATACGCAGTATTTT | CASSRTSGGEDTQYF
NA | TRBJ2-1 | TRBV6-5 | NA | TGTGCCAGCAGTCTGACCCCCCTGCGGTACAATGAGCAGTTCTTC | CASSLTPLRYNEQFF